What follows are 30 T cell receptor beta chains derived from one specimen sequenced in a study of shared clonotypes between healthy human individuals. Assay used: immunoSEQ multiplex PCR; TCRdb lists only in-frame clones, some missing. The sample holds about 2.4 million clones; approximately 93% are singletons and the top ten take roughly 0.39%. Input material: naive CD4+ T cells from PBMCs. Noted subset: CD45RA+ positively selected. The source of these receptors is a man aged 18 to 30 in good health. Some clones in this sample may be carry-over from other donors' samples.

This clone has a single count. This chain joins TRBV9 and TRBJ1-2; a possible D gene is TRBD1 (5 bases). Germline V gene lookup returns CDR1 SGDLS and CDR2 YYNGEE. V gave up 4 bases and J gave up 8 bases, with 15 bases separating them. The CDR3 loop spans 13 amino acids. The CDR3 DNA reads as TGTGCCAGCAGCCCGACCTGGGGGGAAGGCTACACCTTC. Protein sequence: CASSPTWGEGYTF.

This chain uses TRBV18 with TRBJ2-3; maybe TRBD1 (6 bases). Germline V gives CDR1 KGHSH, CDR2 LQKENI. V lost 4 bases and J lost 3, with 17 bases in between. There are 16 residues in the CDR3. The CDR3 DNA reads TGTGCCAGCTCACATAACTCAGGGGTAACGACAGATACGCAGTATTTT. The encoded protein is CASSHNSGVTTDTQYF.

This chain uses TRBV19 with TRBJ1-2, with 8 bases identical to TRBD1. The CDR3 totals 14 residues. J was trimmed by 5 bases and V by 5 bases; bases with no gene match: 7. CDR1 is LNHDA, CDR2 SQIVND, per germline (reference sequence). The CDR3 DNA follows: TGTGCCAGTAGTCCCTGGACAGGGCATTATGGCTACACCTTC. It encodes CASSPWTGHYGYTF.

The chain is built from TRBV5-4 and TRBJ2-7; D not resolved. The CDR3 is 12 residues long. CDR1 SGHNT and CDR2 YYREEE come from the germline V gene (reference sequence). V dropped 3 bases and J dropped 3 bases, with 7 bases sitting between them. The CDR3 nucleotides are TGTGCCAGCAGCTCCGACGGCTACGAGCAGTACTTC. This gives the protein CASSSDGYEQYF.

CDR3 in DNA: TGTGCCAGCTCACGACCTTTTCTAGCGGGAGGGAGGAATGAGCAGTTCTTC. Protein product: CASSRPFLAGGRNEQFF. The V gene is TRBV18, the J gene TRBJ2-1; 12 positions agree with TRBD2. V lost 4 bases to trimming and J lost 7 bases; unmatched junction nucleotides: 11. This CDR3 is 17 amino acids long. Germline-derived CDR1 and CDR2 are KGHSH and LQKENI.

This clone is a singleton in its sample. The chain is built from TRBV5-1 and TRBJ2-5; TRBD1 aligns across 7 bases. V was pared by 0 bases and J by 4 bases, with 6 bases of the junction left unmatched. The germline V gene has CDR1 SGHRS and CDR2 YFSETQ. The length of the CDR3 is 15 residues. CDR3 region: CASSLGVGGGETQYF. The DNA of the CDR3 is TGCGCCAGCAGCTTGGGAGTAGGGGGCGGAGAGACCCAGTACTTC.

With respect to this clone: The identical CDR3 is also encoded by other nucleotide sequences in the sample. The chain recombines TRBV5-1 with TRBJ1-1; 9 positions match TRBD1. Trimming removed 4 bases from V and 5 bases from J; junction bases left unmatched: 6. CDR3 length: 14 residues. Germline values: CDR1 SGHRS, CDR2 YFSETQ. This chain's CDR3 is CASSVGQGSTEAFF. The CDR3 bases are TGCGCCAGCAGCGTCGGACAGGGGAGTACTGAAGCTTTCTTT. Filled out from reference TRBV5-1 and TRBJ1-1, the complete variable domain reads KAGVTQTPRYLIKTRGQQVTLSCSPISGHRSVSWYQQTPGQGLQFLFEYFSETQRNKGNFPGRFSGRQFSNSRSEMNVSTLELGDSALYLCASSVGQGSTEAFFGQGTRLTVV.

The rearrangement uses TRBV7-9 and TRBJ1-1, with D possibly TRBD1 on 6 matching bases. V was shortened by 5 bases and J by 4 bases, with 14 bases between the two germline ends. CDR3 length: 14 amino acids. CDR1 is SEHNR and CDR2 is FQNEAQ in the germline V gene (reference sequence). The CDR3, as DNA: TGTGCCAGCAGCACCCAGGGGCCGGGCACTGAAGCTTTCTTT. It translates to CASSTQGPGTEAFF.

The chain recombines TRBV12-5 with TRBJ2-3; 7 bases align to TRBD1. This CDR3 is 17 amino acids long. In germline, CDR1 is LGHNT, CDR2 FRNRAP. After removal of 0 bases from V and 3 bases from J, the junction contained 9 bases not matched to a gene. For the CDR3, the DNA is TGTGCTAGTGGTTTGGTAACACAGGGGTTCCCGACAGATACGCAGTATTTT. This encodes CASGLVTQGFPTDTQYF.

Points on this clone: The junction departs from the called germline gene at one end, perhaps through a read error. The chain employs TRBV28 and TRBJ2-7; 7 bases fit TRBD1. The CDR3 has 16 amino acids. The germline V gene encodes CDR1 MDHEN and CDR2 SYDVKM. CDR3 sequence (DNA): TGTGCCAGCAGTTTATATTCTCAATTTGGGACAGACCCAGGGCACTTC. As protein: CASSLYSQFGTDPGHF.

V and J are TRBV29-1 and TRBJ1-1; D gene uncertain. CDR1 SQVTM and CDR2 ANQGSEA come from the germline V gene. With 6 bases removed from V and 7 bases from J, the gap between germline ends came to 18 bases. CDR3 length: 13 amino acids. The CDR3 DNA sequence: TGCAGCGTCGCTCCCATATTACAAGGTGAAGCTTTCTTT. Residues: CSVAPILQGEAFF.

The V call is TRBV10-3, the J call TRBJ2-5; the match to TRBD2 covers 10 bases. With the DNA end fitting TRBJ2-7 better, the J assignment may be wrong. Germline CDR1 and CDR2: ENHRY and SYGVKD. The CDR3 loop spans 15 amino acids. CDR3 nucleotide sequence: TGTGCCATCAGTGCGATGAGCGGGAGGGCCGACGAGCAGTACTTC. Translated, it gives CAISAMSGRADEQYF.

The chain uses TRBV14 and TRBJ2-7, with D maybe TRBD2 (5 bases). The germline V and J ends were trimmed by 3 bases and 5 bases, with 17 bases remaining between them. CDR3 length: 15 amino acids. Per germline, CDR1 SGHDN and CDR2 FVKESK. The CDR3 loop reads CASSQGVWSSHEQYF. Written as DNA, the CDR3 is TGTGCCAGCAGCCAGGGAGTCTGGAGTTCCCACGAGCAGTACTTC.

Only one count was recorded for this clone. This rearrangement joins TRBV4-1 to TRBJ2-3; either TRBD1 or TRBD2 may fit D (5 bases each). V lost 2 bases and J lost 5, with 11 bases in between. The CDR3 consists of 14 residues. The germline gives CDR1 MGHRA, CDR2 YSYEKL. CDR3 DNA: TGCGCCAGCAGCCAACGGGACCGGCTAGATACGCAGTATTTT. This encodes CASSQRDRLDTQYF.

The gene calls are TRBV28 and TRBJ2-5; 7 nucleotides agree with TRBD1. The CDR3 contains 17 residues. Germline CDR1 MDHEN, CDR2 SYDVKM. V lost 1 base to trimming and J lost 3 bases; unmatched junction nucleotides: 11. The CDR3 DNA follows: TGTGCCAGCAGTTTATTGAGTGGAACAGGGGCAAAAGAGACCCAGTACTTC. This gives the protein CASSLLSGTGAKETQYF. Together with reference TRBV28 and TRBJ2-5, the CDR3 gives the full variable domain: DVKVTQSSRYLVKRTGEKVFLECVQDMDHENMFWYRQDPGLGLRLIYFSYDVKMKEKGDIPEGYSVSREKKERFSLILESASTNQTSMYLCASSLLSGTGAKETQYFGPGTRLLVL.

This clone was found a few times. The chain recombines TRBV5-1 with TRBJ1-1; 7 bases are shared with TRBD1. After removal of 4 bases from V and 4 bases from J, the junction contained 7 bases not matched to a gene. Germline values: CDR1 SGHRS, CDR2 YFSETQ. The CDR3 consists of 14 residues. CDR3 sequence (DNA): TGCGCCAGCAGCGTCGACAGGGACCCCACTGAAGCTTTCTTT. Its translation is CASSVDRDPTEAFF.

The CDR3 DNA sequence: TGTGCCAGTAGTATTGGGGGCACTAGCTCTGGAAACACCATATATTTT. This translates into CASSIGGTSSGNTIYF. This sequence joins TRBV19 and TRBJ1-3, with D tentatively TRBD1 (6 bases). V was cut by 3 bases and J by 0 bases, with 12 bases left in between. CDR3 length: 16 amino acids. Germline values: CDR1 LNHDA, CDR2 SQIVND (reference sequence).

The chain carries TRBV5-1 and TRBJ2-7; maybe TRBD2 (6 bases). The length of the CDR3 is 13 residues. V shed 4 bases and J shed 3 bases, with 11 bases lying between them. The germline CDR1 and CDR2 sequences are SGHRS and YFSETQ. CDR3 sequence: CASSTGTYYEQYF. For the CDR3, the DNA is TGCGCCAGCAGCACCGGGACTTACTACGAGCAGTACTTC.

With regard to this clone: Other DNA sequences from this sample encode an identical CDR3 as well. The chain couples TRBV5-1 to TRBJ2-1; 10 nucleotides align to TRBD1. J was trimmed by 1 base and V by 4 bases; bases with no gene match: 2. There are 15 residues in the CDR3. Germline CDR1 is SGHRS and CDR2 is YFSETQ. The CDR3 region has the DNA TGCGCCAGCAGCCCGGGACAGGGGTCCTACAATGAGCAGTTCTTC. The encoded protein is CASSPGQGSYNEQFF. Full variable domain (rest looked up from reference TRBV5-1 and TRBJ2-1): KAGVTQTPRYLIKTRGQQVTLSCSPISGHRSVSWYQQTPGQGLQFLFEYFSETQRNKGNFPGRFSGRQFSNSRSEMNVSTLELGDSALYLCASSPGQGSYNEQFFGPGTRLTVL.

The J gene is TRBJ1-4, the V gene TRBV6-1, with 7 bases matching TRBD1. Trimming at V came to 8 bases and at J to 7 bases, leaving 7 bases not matched to a gene. Germline V gene sequence: CDR1 MNHNS, CDR2 SASEGT. The CDR3 runs to 13 residues. CDR3 protein: CASLRGEGEKLFF. The CDR3 region has the DNA TGTGCCAGCCTCAGGGGGGAGGGTGAAAAACTGTTTTTT.

This rearrangement joins TRBV9 to TRBJ1-5; D gene unclear. Germline CDR1 SGDLS, CDR2 YYNGEE. V dropped 5 bases and J dropped 3 bases, with 12 bases sitting between them. The CDR3 has 14 amino acids. The CDR3 sequence: CASSLDTHNQPQHF. In DNA, the CDR3 is TGTGCCAGCAGTCTAGACACCCACAATCAGCCCCAGCATTTT.

This sequence joins TRBV6-6 and TRBJ1-2; D unresolved. V lost 2 bases and J lost 4, with 8 bases in between. Germline V gene lookup returns CDR1 MNHNY and CDR2 SVGAGI (reference sequence). This CDR3 is 13 amino acids long. The CDR3 DNA sequence: TGTGCCAGCAGTTACGATCAGTCCTATGGCTACACCTTC. Protein product: CASSYDQSYGYTF.

In this sample, this clone turned up once. V is TRBV6-6 and J is TRBJ2-2, with a tentative D call TRBD2 (6 bases). The V gene's germline CDR1 is MNHNY and CDR2 SVGAGI (reference sequence). The CDR3 runs to 14 residues. Trimming stripped 6 bases from V and 1 base from J, with 9 bases between. The CDR3 sequence: CASRGGENTGELFF. Here the CDR3 DNA reads TGTGCCAGCAGGGGAGGCGAGAACACCGGGGAGCTGTTTTTT.

This chain links TRBV18 with TRBJ2-1; possibly TRBD2 for D (6 bases). Germline V gene data show CDR1 as KGHSH and CDR2 as LQKENI. CDR3 size: 16 residues. V was trimmed by 8 bases and J by 0 bases, leaving 17 bases between them. The CDR3 here is CASLNRAGSSYNEQFF. The CDR3 coding sequence is TGTGCCAGCCTTAATCGGGCGGGAAGCTCCTACAATGAGCAGTTCTTC.

The rearrangement links TRBV27 to TRBJ1-5, with a weak D call TRBD1 (5 bases). This CDR3 has 14 amino acids. Looked up from germline, CDR1 is MNHEY and CDR2 is SMNVEV (reference sequence). With 6 bases removed from V and 6 bases from J, the gap between germline ends came to 15 bases. The CDR3 protein is CASSTWGVGQPQHF. In nucleotides, the CDR3 is TGTGCCAGCAGCACGTGGGGGGTGGGTCAGCCCCAGCATTTT.

Note on this clone: This sample also contains other DNA sequences that code for the same CDR3. The gene calls are TRBV5-1 and TRBJ1-3; D unresolved. Germline values: CDR1 SGHRS, CDR2 YFSETQ. With 1 base removed from V and 0 bases from J, the gap between germline ends came to 5 bases. CDR3 size: 14 residues. CDR3 loop: CASSLSSSGNTIYF. The DNA for the CDR3 is TGCGCCAGCAGCTTGTCTAGCTCTGGAAACACCATATATTTT.

The genes are TRBV2 and TRBJ1-1; D is uncertain. V lost 4 bases and J lost 3, with 12 bases in between. CDR3 size: 14 residues. The germline gives CDR1 SNHLY, CDR2 FYNNEI. CDR3 in DNA: TGTGCCAGCAGTGTTGGGGTGGCGGACACTGAAGCTTTCTTT. This gives the protein CASSVGVADTEAFF.

The V gene is TRBV30, the J gene TRBJ1-6; D remains unclear. Germline lookup yields CDR1 GTSNPN and CDR2 SVGIG (reference sequence). There are 12 residues in the CDR3. The V end was cut by 4 bases, the J end by 10 bases, with 11 bases between. The CDR3 spells CAWTRDPSPLHF. The CDR3, as DNA: TGTGCCTGGACGAGGGATCCATCACCCCTCCACTTT.

This clone is a singleton in its sample. Different DNA sequences within this sample yield the same CDR3. The J gene is TRBJ2-5, the V gene TRBV10-3, with no clear D. The end of the DNA aligns better with TRBJ2-7, so the J call may be wrong. Germline V CDR1 and CDR2: ENHRY, SYGVKD. The CDR3 runs to 11 residues. CDR3 loop: CAISSSYEQYF. The CDR3 DNA reads as TGTGCCATCAGCAGCTCCTACGAGCAGTACTTC.

This clone was recorded only once. The rearrangement uses TRBV7-2 and TRBJ1-6; 7 bases line up with TRBD1. This CDR3 comprises 15 residues. Losses at the gene ends were 1 base for V and 9 bases for J; bases not matched to a gene: 6. Germline V gene lookup returns CDR1 SGHTA and CDR2 FQGNSA. The CDR3 bases are TGTGCCAGCAGCTTAGAAGGGACAGTGGGTTCACCCCTCCACTTT. Residues: CASSLEGTVGSPLHF.